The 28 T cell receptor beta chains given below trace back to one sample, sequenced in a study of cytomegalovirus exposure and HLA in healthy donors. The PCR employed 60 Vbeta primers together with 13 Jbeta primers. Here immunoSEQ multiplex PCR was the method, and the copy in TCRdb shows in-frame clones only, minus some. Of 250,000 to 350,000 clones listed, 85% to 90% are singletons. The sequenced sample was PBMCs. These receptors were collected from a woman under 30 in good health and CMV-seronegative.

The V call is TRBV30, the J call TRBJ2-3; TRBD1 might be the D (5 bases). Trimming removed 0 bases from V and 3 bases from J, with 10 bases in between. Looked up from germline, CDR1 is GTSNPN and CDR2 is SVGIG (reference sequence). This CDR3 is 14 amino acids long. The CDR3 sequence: CAWSVGVRTDTQYF. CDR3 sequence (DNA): TGTGCCTGGAGTGTAGGGGTTCGTACAGATACGCAGTATTTT.

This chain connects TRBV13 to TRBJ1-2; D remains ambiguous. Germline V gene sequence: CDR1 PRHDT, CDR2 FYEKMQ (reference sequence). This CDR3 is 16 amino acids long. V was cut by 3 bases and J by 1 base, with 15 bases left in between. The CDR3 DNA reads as TGTGCCAGCAGCTTGGCAGACTATGTGGATAACTATGGCTACACCTTC. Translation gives CASSLADYVDNYGYTF.

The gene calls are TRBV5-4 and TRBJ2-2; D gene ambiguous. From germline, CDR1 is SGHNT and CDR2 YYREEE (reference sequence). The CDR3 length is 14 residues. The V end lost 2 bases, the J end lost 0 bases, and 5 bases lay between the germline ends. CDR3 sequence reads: CASSFLTNTGELFF. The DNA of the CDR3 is TGTGCCAGCAGCTTCTTAACGAACACCGGGGAGCTGTTTTTT.

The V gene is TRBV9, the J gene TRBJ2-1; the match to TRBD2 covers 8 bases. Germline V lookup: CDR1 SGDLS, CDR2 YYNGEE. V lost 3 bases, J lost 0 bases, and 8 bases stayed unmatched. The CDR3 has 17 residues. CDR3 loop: CASSGHGGGYSYNEQFF. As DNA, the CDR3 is TGTGCCAGCAGCGGGCATGGCGGGGGGTACTCCTACAATGAGCAGTTCTTC.

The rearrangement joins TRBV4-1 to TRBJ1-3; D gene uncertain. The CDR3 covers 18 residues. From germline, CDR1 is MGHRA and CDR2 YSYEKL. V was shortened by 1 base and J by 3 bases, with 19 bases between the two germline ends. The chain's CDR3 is CASSQVAVSWRSGNTIYF. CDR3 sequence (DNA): TGCGCCAGCAGCCAAGTGGCAGTCTCGTGGAGGAGTGGAAACACCATATATTTT.

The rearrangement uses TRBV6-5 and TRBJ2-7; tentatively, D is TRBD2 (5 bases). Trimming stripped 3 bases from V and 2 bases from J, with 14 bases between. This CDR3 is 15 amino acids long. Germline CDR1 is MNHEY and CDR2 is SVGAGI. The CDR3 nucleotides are TGTGCCAGCAGTTATAGCCTCCGGGGAACCTACGAGCAGTACTTC. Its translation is CASSYSLRGTYEQYF.

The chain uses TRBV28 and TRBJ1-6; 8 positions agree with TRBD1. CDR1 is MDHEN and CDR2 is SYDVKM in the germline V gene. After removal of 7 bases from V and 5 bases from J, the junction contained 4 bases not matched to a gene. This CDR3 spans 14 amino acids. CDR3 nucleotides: TGTGCCAGCAAGACAGGGGTTAATAATTCACCCCTCCACTTT. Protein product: CASKTGVNNSPLHF.

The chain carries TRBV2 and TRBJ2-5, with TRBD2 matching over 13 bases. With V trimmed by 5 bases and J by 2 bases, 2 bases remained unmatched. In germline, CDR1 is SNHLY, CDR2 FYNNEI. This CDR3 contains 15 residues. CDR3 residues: CASSWTSGGQETQYF. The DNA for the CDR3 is TGTGCCAGCAGTTGGACTAGCGGGGGACAAGAGACCCAGTACTTC.

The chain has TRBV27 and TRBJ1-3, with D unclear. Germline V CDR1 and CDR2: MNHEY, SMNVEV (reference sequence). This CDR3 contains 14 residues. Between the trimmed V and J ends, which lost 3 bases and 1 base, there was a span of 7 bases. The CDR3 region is CASSFSRSGNTIYF. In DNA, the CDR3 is TGTGCCAGCAGTTTTTCTAGGTCTGGAAACACCATATATTTT.

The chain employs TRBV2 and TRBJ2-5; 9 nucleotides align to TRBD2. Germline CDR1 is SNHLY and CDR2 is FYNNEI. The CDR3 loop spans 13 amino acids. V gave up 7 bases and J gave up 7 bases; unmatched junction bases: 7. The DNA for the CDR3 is TGTGCCAGCATGAGGGGCGGGGGGGGGACCCAGTACTTC. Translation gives CASMRGGGGTQYF.

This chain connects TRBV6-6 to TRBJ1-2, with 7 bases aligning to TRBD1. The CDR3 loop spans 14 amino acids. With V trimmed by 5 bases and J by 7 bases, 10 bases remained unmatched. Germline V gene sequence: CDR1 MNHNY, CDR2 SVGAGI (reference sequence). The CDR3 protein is CASSRTDRAGGYTF. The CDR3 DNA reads TGTGCCAGCAGTCGCACCGACAGGGCTGGTGGCTACACCTTC.

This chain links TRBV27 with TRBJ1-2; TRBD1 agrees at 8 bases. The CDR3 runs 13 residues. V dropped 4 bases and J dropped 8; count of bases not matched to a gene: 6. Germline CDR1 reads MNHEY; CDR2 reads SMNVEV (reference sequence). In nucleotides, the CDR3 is TGTGCCAGCAGTTGGACAGGGCGTGACGGCTACACCTTC. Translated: CASSWTGRDGYTF.

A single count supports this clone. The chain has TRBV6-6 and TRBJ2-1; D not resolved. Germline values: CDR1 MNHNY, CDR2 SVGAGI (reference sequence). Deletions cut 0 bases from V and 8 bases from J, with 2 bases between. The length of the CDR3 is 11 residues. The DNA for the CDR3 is TGTGCCAGCAGTTACTCCTATGAGCAGTTCTTC. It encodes CASSYSYEQFF.

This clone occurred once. CDR3 amino acids: CASSHDKTGMMKKLFF. Here the CDR3 DNA reads TGCGCCAGCAGCCATGATAAGACAGGGATGATGAAAAAACTGTTTTTT. This sequence joins TRBV4-1 and TRBJ1-4; 7 bases are shared with TRBD1. CDR3 length equals 16 residues. J gave up 9 bases and V 3 bases, and 13 bases lay outside the gene matches. Germline values: CDR1 MGHRA, CDR2 YSYEKL.

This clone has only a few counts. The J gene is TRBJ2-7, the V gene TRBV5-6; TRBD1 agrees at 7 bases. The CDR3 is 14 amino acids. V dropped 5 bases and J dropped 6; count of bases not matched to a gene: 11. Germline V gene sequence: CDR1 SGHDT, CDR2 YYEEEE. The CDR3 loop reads CASSRTGTVTEQYF. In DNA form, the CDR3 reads TGTGCCAGCAGTAGGACAGGTACGGTGACCGAGCAGTACTTC.

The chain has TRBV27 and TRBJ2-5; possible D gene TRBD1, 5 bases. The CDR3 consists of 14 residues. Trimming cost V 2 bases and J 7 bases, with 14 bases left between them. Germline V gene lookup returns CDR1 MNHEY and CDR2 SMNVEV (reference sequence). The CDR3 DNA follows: TGTGCCAGCAGTTTAACGACCGGTACAGGGACCCAGTACTTC. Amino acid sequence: CASSLTTGTGTQYF.

The CDR3 here is CASSVTSGPIYEQYF. CDR3 in DNA: TGTGCCAGCAGCGTAACTAGCGGGCCTATCTACGAGCAGTACTTC. The J gene is TRBJ2-7, the V gene TRBV9; 9 bases are a match to TRBD2. This CDR3 comprises 15 residues. The germline CDR1 and CDR2 sequences are SGDLS and YYNGEE. V shed 1 base and J 3 bases; nucleotides not matched to a gene: 5.

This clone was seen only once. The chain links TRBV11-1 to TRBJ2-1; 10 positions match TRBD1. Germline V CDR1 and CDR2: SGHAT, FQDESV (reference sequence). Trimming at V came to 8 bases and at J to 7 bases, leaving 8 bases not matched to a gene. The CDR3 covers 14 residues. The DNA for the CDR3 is TGTGCCAGCGCCCGGGACAGGGGTACGAATGAGCAGTTCTTC. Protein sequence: CASARDRGTNEQFF.

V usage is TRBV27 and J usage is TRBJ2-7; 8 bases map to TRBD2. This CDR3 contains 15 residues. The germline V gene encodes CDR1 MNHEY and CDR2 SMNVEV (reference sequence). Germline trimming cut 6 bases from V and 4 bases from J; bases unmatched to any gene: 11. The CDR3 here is CASSPPGAGEYEQYF. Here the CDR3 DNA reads TGTGCCAGCAGCCCACCTGGAGCGGGGGAATACGAGCAGTACTTC.

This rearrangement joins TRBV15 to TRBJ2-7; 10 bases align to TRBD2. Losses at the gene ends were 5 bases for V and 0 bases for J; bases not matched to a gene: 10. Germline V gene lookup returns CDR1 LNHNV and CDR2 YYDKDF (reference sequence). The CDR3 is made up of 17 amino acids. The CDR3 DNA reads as TGTGCCACCAGCGGAACAAGCGGGGGGGCCTTCTCCTACGAGCAGTACTTC. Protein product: CATSGTSGGAFSYEQYF.

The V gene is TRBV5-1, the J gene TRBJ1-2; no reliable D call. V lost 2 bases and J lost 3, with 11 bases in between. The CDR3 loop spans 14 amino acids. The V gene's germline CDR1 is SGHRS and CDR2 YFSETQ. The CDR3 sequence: CASSLYQADYGYTF. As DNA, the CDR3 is TGCGCCAGCAGCTTATATCAGGCAGACTATGGCTACACCTTC.

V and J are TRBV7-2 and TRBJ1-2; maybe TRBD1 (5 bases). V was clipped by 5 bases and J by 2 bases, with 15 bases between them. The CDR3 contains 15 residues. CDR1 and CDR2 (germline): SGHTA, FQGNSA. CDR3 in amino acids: CASSPYMWGNYGYTF. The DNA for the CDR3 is TGTGCCAGCAGCCCCTACATGTGGGGCAACTATGGCTACACCTTC.

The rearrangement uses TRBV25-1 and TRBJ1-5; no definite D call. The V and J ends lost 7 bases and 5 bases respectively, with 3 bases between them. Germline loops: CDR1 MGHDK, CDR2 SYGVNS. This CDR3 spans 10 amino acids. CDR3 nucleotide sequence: TGTGCCAGCACGTATCAGCCCCAGCATTTT. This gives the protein CASTYQPQHF.

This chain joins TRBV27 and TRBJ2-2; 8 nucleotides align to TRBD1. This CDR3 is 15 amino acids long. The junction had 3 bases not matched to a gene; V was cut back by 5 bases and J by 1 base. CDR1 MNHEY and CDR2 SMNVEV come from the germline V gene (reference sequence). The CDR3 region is CASSPRGQNTGELFF. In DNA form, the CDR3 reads TGTGCCAGCAGTCCCAGGGGGCAGAACACCGGGGAGCTGTTTTTT.

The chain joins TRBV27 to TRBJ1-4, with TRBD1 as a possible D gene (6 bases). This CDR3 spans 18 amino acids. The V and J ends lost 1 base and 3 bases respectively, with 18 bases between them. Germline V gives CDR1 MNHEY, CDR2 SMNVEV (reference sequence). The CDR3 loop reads CASSLWGPQGNANEKLFF. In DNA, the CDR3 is TGTGCCAGCAGTTTATGGGGACCTCAGGGGAACGCTAATGAAAAACTGTTTTTT.

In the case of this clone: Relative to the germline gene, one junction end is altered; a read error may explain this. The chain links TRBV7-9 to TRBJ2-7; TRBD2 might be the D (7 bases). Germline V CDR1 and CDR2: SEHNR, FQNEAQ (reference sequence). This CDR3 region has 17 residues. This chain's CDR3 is CSSSQHSYREGSYEQYF. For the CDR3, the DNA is TGTTCCAGCAGCCAACACAGTTACAGGGAGGGATCCTACGAGCAGTACTTC.

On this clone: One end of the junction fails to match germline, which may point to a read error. In nucleotides, the CDR3 is TGTGCCAGCAGCTCGTCCCGGGACTCCTTCAATGAGCAGTTCTTC. It codes for CASSSSRDSFNEQFF. V is TRBV11-3 and J is TRBJ2-1; maybe TRBD2 (6 bases). Looked up from germline, CDR1 is SGHNT and CDR2 is YENEEA. The length of the CDR3 is 15 residues. The full variable domain, rest sourced from reference TRBV11-3 and TRBJ2-1, is EAGVVQSPRYKIIEKKQPVAFWCNPISGHNTLYWYLQNLGQGPELLIRYENEEAVDDSQLPKDRFSAERLKGVDSTLKIQPAELGDSAVYLCASSSSRDSFNEQFFGPGTRLTVL.

The CDR3 bases are TGTGCCAGCAGTCGAGAGTTAGATGAGCAGTTCTTC. Amino acids: CASSRELDEQFF. The rearrangement joins TRBV2 to TRBJ2-1; D unresolved. CDR1 is SNHLY and CDR2 is FYNNEI in the germline V gene. The germline V and J ends were trimmed by 5 bases and 8 bases, with 10 bases remaining between them. This CDR3 is built from 12 residues.